The present T cell receptor (beta chain) was sequenced within a study of T cell clonality in common variable immunodeficiency. Points from the study as a whole: Fewer deletions and N-nucleotide insertions were reportedly seen in common variable immunodeficiency TCR beta sequences.

V was shortened by 1 base and J by 5 bases, with 11 bases between the two germline ends. The germline V gene encodes CDR1 LNHDA and CDR2 SQIVND (reference sequence). The length of the CDR3 is 14 residues. This clone was seen many times. What it binds is unknown. The read ends 3 residues shy of where the CDR3 ends; the end is completed using the germline J gene. Libraries were prepared by immunoSEQ multiplex PCR; TCRdb keeps only in-frame clonotypes and omits some of them. There are tens of thousands of clones in the sample, none observed a single time. The chain carries TRBV19 and TRBJ1-1; D is ambiguous. The receptor's source is a person aged 18 to 75 in good health. The source material was peripheral blood mononuclear cells. CDR3 bases read: TGTGCCAGTAGTATAGGTCCCTCCGGTACTGAA. Its protein product is CASSIGPSGTE. The full CDR3 protein reads CASSIGPSGTEAFF. Variable domain in full (rest from reference TRBV19 and TRBJ1-1): DGGITQSPKYLFRKEGQNVTLSCEQNLNHDAMYWYRQDPGQGLRLIYYSQIVNDFQKGDIAEGYSVSREKKESFPLTVTSAQKNPTAFYLCASSIGPSGTEAFFGQGTRLTVV.